This is a list of T cell receptor beta chains from one sample in a study of blood T cells in healthy people across ages. TCRdb re-derived calls from the 5' RACE reads in MiXCR, one entry per CDR3 protein. Of 800,000 to 900,000 distinct CDR3 sequences listed, around 62% are singletons. The sequenced material came from blood. Every receptor here comes from a man aged 25-45 years in good health. Each CDR3 is given with its conserved first and last residue. A D gene is named only where the DNA matches it firmly. A row's size may be missing; if present it is once, few, many or a size class.

clone_size: NA; d_call: TRBD1; cdr3_length: 15; v_call: TRBV27; j_call: TRBJ2-5; cdr3_nt: TGTGCCAGCAGTTGGGACAGGGGGAGGATCGATGAGCAGTACTTC; cdr3_aa: CASSWDRGRIDEQYF
clone_size: once; d_call: TRBD1; cdr3_length: 13; v_call: TRBV30; j_call: TRBJ2-7; cdr3_nt: TGTGCCTGGAGTCTTACAGGGGGCGACGAGCAGTACTTC; cdr3_aa: CAWSLTGGDEQYF
clone_size: few; d_call: NA; cdr3_length: 14; v_call: TRBV6-5; j_call: TRBJ1-2; cdr3_nt: TGTGCCAGCAGCCCGGGTGCGGGGTTCTATGGCTACACCTTC; cdr3_aa: CASSPGAGFYGYTF
clone_size: NA; d_call: TRBD1; cdr3_length: 15; v_call: TRBV12-3/TRBV12-4; j_call: TRBJ2-1; cdr3_nt: TGTGCCAGCAGACCCGGGACAGAGGGGACCAGGGGGCAGTTCTTC; cdr3_aa: CASRPGTEGTRGQFF
clone_size: NA; d_call: NA; cdr3_length: 15; v_call: TRBV25-1; j_call: TRBJ2-7; cdr3_nt: TGTGCCAGCAGTGAACAGTCAGGGCCAGGCTACGAGCAGTACTTC; cdr3_aa: CASSEQSGPGYEQYF
clone_size: NA; d_call: TRBD1; cdr3_length: 16; v_call: TRBV4-2; j_call: TRBJ1-5; cdr3_nt: TGTGCCAGCACGAAAGGGACAGGGGGACCCAATCAGCCCCAGCATTTT; cdr3_aa: CASTKGTGGPNQPQHF
clone_size: once; d_call: NA; cdr3_length: 13; v_call: TRBV20-1; j_call: TRBJ2-5; cdr3_nt: TGCAGTGCTAGAAGGGGGGGGGTCGGGACCCAGTACTTC; cdr3_aa: CSARRGGVGTQYF
clone_size: NA; d_call: TRBD2; cdr3_length: 16; v_call: TRBV7-2; j_call: TRBJ2-4; cdr3_nt: TGTGCCAGCAGCACTTCTAGCGGGGGGGCCGGGAACATTCAGTACTTC; cdr3_aa: CASSTSSGGAGNIQYF
clone_size: NA; d_call: TRBD1; cdr3_length: 16; v_call: TRBV20-1; j_call: TRBJ2-4; cdr3_nt: TGCAGTGCTAGAGTCCGGACAGGGGAGGCCAAAAACATTCAGTACTTC; cdr3_aa: CSARVRTGEAKNIQYF
clone_size: NA; d_call: NA; cdr3_length: 14; v_call: TRBV27; j_call: TRBJ2-7; cdr3_nt: TGTGCCAGCAGATCGATCAATCCCACCTACGAGCAGTACTTC; cdr3_aa: CASRSINPTYEQYF
clone_size: few; d_call: NA; cdr3_length: 14; v_call: TRBV7-9; j_call: TRBJ1-5; cdr3_nt: TGTGCCAGCAGCTCCGACGGGGGTAATCAGCCCCAGCATTTT; cdr3_aa: CASSSDGGNQPQHF
clone_size: NA; d_call: NA; cdr3_length: 14; v_call: TRBV10-3; j_call: TRBJ2-3; cdr3_nt: TGTGCCATCAGGGACTGGGGGGGCGCAGATACGCAGTATTTT; cdr3_aa: CAIRDWGGADTQYF
clone_size: NA; d_call: NA; cdr3_length: 13; v_call: TRBV6-2/TRBV6-3; j_call: TRBJ2-3; cdr3_nt: TGTGCCAGCAGTCAGGGGGGGCCAGATACGCAGTATTTT; cdr3_aa: CASSQGGPDTQYF
clone_size: NA; d_call: NA; cdr3_length: 11; v_call: TRBV20-1; j_call: TRBJ2-1; cdr3_nt: TGCAGTGCTAAAAGGACGGAAGAGCAGTTCTTC; cdr3_aa: CSAKRTEEQFF
clone_size: NA; d_call: NA; cdr3_length: 12; v_call: TRBV11-2; j_call: TRBJ2-5; cdr3_nt: TGTGCCAGCGGTAGAGATCAAGAGACCCAGTACTTC; cdr3_aa: CASGRDQETQYF
clone_size: NA; d_call: TRBD1; cdr3_length: 16; v_call: TRBV28; j_call: TRBJ2-3; cdr3_nt: TGTGCCAGCAGTTCCCGCAACAGGGGGTCCAGAGATACGCAGTATTTT; cdr3_aa: CASSSRNRGSRDTQYF
clone_size: NA; d_call: NA; cdr3_length: 16; v_call: TRBV7-2; j_call: TRBJ2-1; cdr3_nt: TGTGCCAGCAGCTTAGGCGGTCAGCGGTTCTACAATGAGCAGTTCTTC; cdr3_aa: CASSLGGQRFYNEQFF
clone_size: NA; d_call: NA; cdr3_length: 17; v_call: TRBV4-3; j_call: TRBJ2-1; cdr3_nt: TGCGCCAGCAGCCAAGATCGGGCGGAAGCCTCCTACAATGAGCAGTTCTTC; cdr3_aa: CASSQDRAEASYNEQFF
clone_size: many; d_call: TRBD1; cdr3_length: 15; v_call: TRBV7-2; j_call: TRBJ1-4; cdr3_nt: TGTGCCAGCAGCTTCAATACAGGGGGGAGAGAAAAACTGTTTTTT; cdr3_aa: CASSFNTGGREKLFF
clone_size: few; d_call: NA; cdr3_length: 15; v_call: TRBV29-1; j_call: TRBJ2-1; cdr3_nt: TGCAGCGTCGAGGGGGACGCCGGGACCTACAATGAGCAGTTCTTC; cdr3_aa: CSVEGDAGTYNEQFF
clone_size: few; d_call: TRBD1; cdr3_length: 14; v_call: TRBV20-1; j_call: TRBJ2-1; cdr3_nt: TGCAGTGCCGAGACAGGGGGGTTGTACAATGAGCAGTTCTTC; cdr3_aa: CSAETGGLYNEQFF
clone_size: NA; d_call: TRBD2; cdr3_length: 16; v_call: TRBV4-3; j_call: TRBJ2-3; cdr3_nt: TGCGCCAGCAGCCAAAGCCTAGCGGGGGTAGTAGATACGCAGTATTTT; cdr3_aa: CASSQSLAGVVDTQYF
clone_size: NA; d_call: NA; cdr3_length: 14; v_call: TRBV9; j_call: TRBJ1-2; cdr3_nt: TGTGCCAGCAGCGTAGGTTCAGGGGCGGGTGGCTACACCTTC; cdr3_aa: CASSVGSGAGGYTF
clone_size: NA; d_call: TRBD1; cdr3_length: 17; v_call: TRBV6-6; j_call: TRBJ2-1; cdr3_nt: TGTGCCAGCAGTTACATTCCGGGACAGGGAAAACCGGATGAGCAGTTCTTC; cdr3_aa: CASSYIPGQGKPDEQFF
clone_size: NA; d_call: NA; cdr3_length: 14; v_call: TRBV4-3; j_call: TRBJ2-1; cdr3_nt: TGCGCCAGCAGCCCAGGTCCCGCCTCCAATGAGCAGTTCTTC; cdr3_aa: CASSPGPASNEQFF
clone_size: NA; d_call: NA; cdr3_length: 14; v_call: TRBV2; j_call: TRBJ2-1; cdr3_nt: TGTGCCAGCAGACTGACGGATTTGAGGGGTGAGCAGTTCTTC; cdr3_aa: CASRLTDLRGEQFF
clone_size: few; d_call: NA; cdr3_length: 11; v_call: TRBV29-1; j_call: TRBJ2-5; cdr3_nt: TGCAGCGTTCTGGACTGGCAGGAGCAGTACTTC; cdr3_aa: CSVLDWQEQYF
clone_size: few; d_call: NA; cdr3_length: 17; v_call: TRBV4-2; j_call: TRBJ2-1; cdr3_nt: TGTGCCAGCAGCCGCCCTGCGACGACTAACTCCTACAATGAGCAGTTCTTC; cdr3_aa: CASSRPATTNSYNEQFF
clone_size: few; d_call: TRBD2; cdr3_length: 15; v_call: TRBV4-3; j_call: TRBJ2-7; cdr3_nt: TGCGCCAGCAGCACACTAGCGGGCGACTCCTACGAGCAGTACTTC; cdr3_aa: CASSTLAGDSYEQYF
clone_size: few; d_call: NA; cdr3_length: 12; v_call: TRBV29-1; j_call: TRBJ2-5; cdr3_nt: TGCAGCGTTAGGATCTCTGAGGGAACCCAGTACTTC; cdr3_aa: CSVRISEGTQYF
clone_size: few; d_call: TRBD1; cdr3_length: 16; v_call: TRBV12-3/TRBV12-4; j_call: TRBJ2-5; cdr3_nt: TGTGCCAGCAGTTTAGCCGGGACAGGGAGCCAAGAGACCCAGTACTTC; cdr3_aa: CASSLAGTGSQETQYF
clone_size: NA; d_call: NA; cdr3_length: 14; v_call: TRBV9; j_call: TRBJ2-7; cdr3_nt: TGTGCCAGCAGCGTAGCTTGGGAGACCTACGAGCAGTACTTC; cdr3_aa: CASSVAWETYEQYF
clone_size: NA; d_call: TRBD2; cdr3_length: 15; v_call: TRBV7-2; j_call: TRBJ2-3; cdr3_nt: TGTGCCAGCAGCCCGCGACTAGCCGACACAGATACGCAGTATTTT; cdr3_aa: CASSPRLADTDTQYF
clone_size: NA; d_call: NA; cdr3_length: 14; v_call: TRBV2; j_call: TRBJ2-3; cdr3_nt: TGTGCCAGCAGTGACGGCAGCTACACAGATACGCAGTATTTT; cdr3_aa: CASSDGSYTDTQYF
clone_size: NA; d_call: NA; cdr3_length: 17; v_call: TRBV7-2; j_call: TRBJ1-4; cdr3_nt: TGTGCCAGCAACAAAGGGGGGGCTGAAGCAACTAATGAAAAACTGTTTTTT; cdr3_aa: CASNKGGAEATNEKLFF
clone_size: NA; d_call: NA; cdr3_length: 13; v_call: TRBV2; j_call: TRBJ1-5; cdr3_nt: TGTGCCAGCAGTGAGGAGGGTGATCAGCCCCAGCATTTT; cdr3_aa: CASSEEGDQPQHF
clone_size: NA; d_call: NA; cdr3_length: 13; v_call: TRBV27; j_call: TRBJ2-7; cdr3_nt: TGTGCCAGCACCATGACGAAAACCTACGAGCAGTACTTC; cdr3_aa: CASTMTKTYEQYF
clone_size: NA; d_call: TRBD1; cdr3_length: 14; v_call: TRBV4-3; j_call: TRBJ2-7; cdr3_nt: TGCGCCAGCAGCCAGGCGGACAGGGGGCACGAGCAGTACTTC; cdr3_aa: CASSQADRGHEQYF
clone_size: NA; d_call: NA; cdr3_length: 12; v_call: TRBV20-1; j_call: TRBJ2-7; cdr3_nt: TGCAGTGCTAGAGCAGAGGGGTACGAGCAGTACTTC; cdr3_aa: CSARAEGYEQYF
clone_size: NA; d_call: NA; cdr3_length: 13; v_call: TRBV29-1; j_call: TRBJ2-7; cdr3_nt: TGCAGCGTTGACGGACAGCTCTCTGGCGAGCAGTACTTC; cdr3_aa: CSVDGQLSGEQYF
clone_size: NA; d_call: NA; cdr3_length: 16; v_call: TRBV4-2; j_call: TRBJ1-2; cdr3_nt: TGTGCCAGCAGCCAAGATCGTCCCAGATCTGACCATGGCTACACCTTC; cdr3_aa: CASSQDRPRSDHGYTF
clone_size: once; d_call: NA; cdr3_length: 12; v_call: TRBV15; j_call: TRBJ2-7; cdr3_nt: TGTGCCACCAGCAGAGGCAGGTACGAGCAGTACTTC; cdr3_aa: CATSRGRYEQYF
clone_size: NA; d_call: TRBD1; cdr3_length: 12; v_call: TRBV20-1; j_call: TRBJ2-5; cdr3_nt: TGCAGTGCTAGATCAGGGGGTGAGACCCAGTACTTC; cdr3_aa: CSARSGGETQYF
clone_size: few; d_call: NA; cdr3_length: 13; v_call: TRBV3-1; j_call: TRBJ1-5; cdr3_nt: TGTGCCAGCAGCCAAGCTGGGGGCCAGCCCCAGCATTTT; cdr3_aa: CASSQAGGQPQHF
clone_size: NA; d_call: TRBD1; cdr3_length: 14; v_call: TRBV7-6; j_call: TRBJ2-7; cdr3_nt: TGTGCCAGCAGCTCTAAGACAGGGCCCTACGAGCAGTACTTC; cdr3_aa: CASSSKTGPYEQYF
clone_size: few; d_call: NA; cdr3_length: 12; v_call: TRBV27; j_call: TRBJ2-1; cdr3_nt: TGTGCCAGCAGCCCCCTTAGACAGGCGCAGTTCTTC; cdr3_aa: CASSPLRQAQFF
clone_size: NA; d_call: TRBD1; cdr3_length: 17; v_call: TRBV14; j_call: TRBJ2-1; cdr3_nt: TGTGCCAGCAGCCAAGATCCTACACACAGGGGAAGCGTCCGGCAGTTCTTC; cdr3_aa: CASSQDPTHRGSVRQFF
clone_size: once; d_call: TRBD1; cdr3_length: 15; v_call: TRBV18; j_call: TRBJ2-2; cdr3_nt: TGTGCCAGCTCTCCGGACAGGCCGAACACCGGGGAGCTGTTTTTT; cdr3_aa: CASSPDRPNTGELFF
clone_size: NA; d_call: NA; cdr3_length: 13; v_call: TRBV29-1; j_call: TRBJ2-7; cdr3_nt: TGCAGCGTTGAGTGGCAGAGCAACTACGAGCAGTACTTC; cdr3_aa: CSVEWQSNYEQYF
clone_size: few; d_call: NA; cdr3_length: 13; v_call: TRBV7-9; j_call: TRBJ1-2; cdr3_nt: TGTGCCAGCAGCTTAGGGGACACGCTCGGCTACACCTTC; cdr3_aa: CASSLGDTLGYTF
clone_size: few; d_call: TRBD1; cdr3_length: 15; v_call: TRBV6-6; j_call: TRBJ2-1; cdr3_nt: TGTGCCAGCACACTACAGGGGGCGGACGACAATGAGCAGTTCTTC; cdr3_aa: CASTLQGADDNEQFF
clone_size: NA; d_call: NA; cdr3_length: 17; v_call: TRBV7-2; j_call: TRBJ2-2; cdr3_nt: TGTGCCAGCAGCCCCATCGGCAGCGGGCTTAACACCGGGGAGCTGTTTTTT; cdr3_aa: CASSPIGSGLNTGELFF
clone_size: NA; d_call: TRBD2; cdr3_length: 15; v_call: TRBV10-3; j_call: TRBJ2-1; cdr3_nt: TGTGCCATCAGTCCGGGACTAGCCTCCTACAATGAGCAGTTCTTC; cdr3_aa: CAISPGLASYNEQFF
clone_size: NA; d_call: TRBD1; cdr3_length: 14; v_call: TRBV6-5; j_call: TRBJ1-4; cdr3_nt: TGTGCCAGCACCCAGGACAGGTCTAATGAAAAACTGTTTTTT; cdr3_aa: CASTQDRSNEKLFF
clone_size: NA; d_call: NA; cdr3_length: 15; v_call: TRBV9; j_call: TRBJ2-1; cdr3_nt: TGTGCCAGCAATGGGCGGGGAAGCTCCTACAATGAGCAGTTCTTC; cdr3_aa: CASNGRGSSYNEQFF